The rows below give T cell receptor beta chains drawn from one sample of a study of blood T cell repertoires in COVID-19. The table came from immunoSEQ multiplex PCR; TCRdb's copy has only in-frame clones and leaves some out. Among more than 95,000 clones listed, about 80% were seen once. The specimen sequenced was peripheral blood. The receptors shown here come from a human donor in a cohort sampled during active COVID-19. CDR3s include the opening cysteine and the closing phenylalanine or tryptophan. Each record gives: V gene, J gene, D gene, CDR3 protein, CDR3 DNA. The D gene is left open where the match is weak.

TRBV18,TRBJ1-3,TRBD1,CASSLGQGQYSGNTIYF,TGTGCCAGCTCACTCGGACAGGGCCAATACTCTGGAAACACCATATATTTT
TRBV2,TRBJ2-1,TRBD2,CASRKGGGAYNEQFF,TGTGCCAGCAGGAAGGGCGGGGGGGCCTACAATGAGCAGTTCTTC
TRBV19,TRBJ2-3,TRBD2,CASSTYGTSRGTDTQYF,TGTGCCAGTAGTACCTACGGGACTAGCAGGGGCACAGATACGCAGTATTTT
TRBV24-1,TRBJ2-3,TRBD2,CATSAGLATDTQYF,TGTGCCACCAGTGCAGGACTAGCAACAGATACGCAGTATTTT
TRBV5-1,TRBJ1-2,NA,CASSLDSAGGYTF,TGCGCCAGCAGCTTGGATTCCGCGGGGGGCTACACCTTC
TRBV27,TRBJ2-1,TRBD2,CASSLLAGGPNEQFF,TGTGCCAGCAGTCTCTTAGCGGGAGGCCCCAATGAGCAGTTCTTC
TRBV27,TRBJ1-5,NA,CASNWDINSNQPQHF,TGTGCCAGCAACTGGGACATAAATAGCAATCAGCCCCAGCATTTT
TRBV6-5,TRBJ1-1,NA,CASSRPRGTEAFF,TGTGCCAGCAGTAGGCCCAGGGGCACTGAAGCTTTCTTT
TRBV18,TRBJ2-5,TRBD2,CASAGLAGDGRFQETQYF,TGTGCCAGCGCGGGACTAGCGGGAGACGGCCGTTTCCAAGAGACCCAGTACTTC
TRBV7-2,TRBJ2-3,TRBD2,CASSLGGRTSGGTQYF,TGTGCCAGCAGCTTAGGGGGAAGGACTAGCGGGGGTACGCAGTATTTT
TRBV5-4,TRBJ2-3,NA,CASSLLQEGSDTQYF,TGTGCCAGCAGCTTACTCCAGGAAGGTTCAGATACGCAGTATTTT
TRBV7-9,TRBJ2-5,TRBD1,CASSSGTVQETQYF,TGTGCCAGCAGCTCTGGGACAGTCCAAGAGACCCAGTACTTC
TRBV6-5,TRBJ2-7,TRBD1,CASKAGGFIYEQYF,TGTGCCAGCAAAGCAGGGGGCTTTATCTACGAGCAGTACTTC
TRBV19,TRBJ1-2,NA,CASSIGSNYGYTF,TGTGCCAGTAGTATTGGCTCTAACTATGGCTACACCTTC